These 16 T cell receptor beta chains were all obtained from the same sample, sequenced in a study of T cells in Graves' hyperthyroidism and ophthalmopathy. Using RNA transcripts as the source, TCR beta CDR3 regions were amplified. A first-round RT-PCR of the TCR CDR3 used the HTBI primer set. TCRdb reprocessed the multiplex PCR reads via MiXCR and lists one record per CDR3 protein. The table shows roughly 530,000 distinct CDR3 sequences, with about a sixth occurring only once. The sequenced sample consisted of blood. These receptors all stem from a woman aged 18-30 years with Graves' ophthalmopathy.

On this clonotype itself: A clone one base away is much larger, so this may be a read error. The V call is TRBV7-9, the J call TRBJ2-3, with D unresolved. Germline CDR1 and CDR2: SEHNR and FQNEAQ (reference sequence). This CDR3 contains 17 residues. The CDR3 DNA sequence: TGTACCAGCAGCTTACCGGGCAGCCGCCTCCGGGTGGATACGCAGTATTTT. This translates into CTSSLPGSRLRVDTQYF. Full variable domain (missing parts from reference TRBV7-9 and TRBJ2-3): DTGVSQNPRHKITKRGQNVTFRCDPISEHNRLYWYRQTLGQGPEFLTYFQNEAQLEKSRLLSDRFSAERPKGSFSTLEIQRTEQGDSAMYLCTSSLPGSRLRVDTQYFGPGTRLTVL.

About this clonotype itself: Relative to the germline gene, one junction end is altered; a read error may explain this. The gene calls are TRBV7-7 and TRBJ2-3, with D perhaps assigned TRBD1 or TRBD2 (5 bases each). The CDR3 totals 14 residues. Germline CDR1 reads SSHAT; CDR2 reads FNYEAQ (reference sequence). The CDR3 coding sequence is TGTGCTAGCAGCTCAGGGACCCCCACAGATACGCAGTATTTT. Translated, it gives CASSSGTPTDTQYF.

This clonotype has at least ten counts. The chain is built from TRBV5-1 and TRBJ2-7; TRBD1 aligns across 8 bases. The CDR3 sequence is 15 residues long. V lost 0 bases to trimming and J lost 2 bases; unmatched junction nucleotides: 4. The germline V gene encodes CDR1 SGHRS and CDR2 YFSETQ. The CDR3 DNA reads as TGCGCCAGCAGCTTGGAAGGACAGGGAACCTACGAGCAGTACTTC. This codes for CASSLEGQGTYEQYF.

This clonotype was detected many times. This chain links TRBV5-6 with TRBJ1-5, with TRBD1 identical over 7 bases. The germline V gene has CDR1 SGHDT and CDR2 YYEEEE. This CDR3 is 14 amino acids long. With 6 bases clipped from V and 4 bases from J, the junction kept 7 bases outside the gene matches. The CDR3 spells CASNHRGSNQPQHF. Written as DNA, the CDR3 is TGTGCCAGCAACCACAGGGGCTCTAATCAGCCCCAGCATTTT. The variable domain in full, with the rest retrieved from reference TRBV5-6 and TRBJ1-5, is DAGVTQSPTHLIKTRGQQVTLRCSPKSGHDTVSWYQQALGQGPQFIFQYYEEEERQRGNFPDRFSGHQFPNYSSELNVNALLLGDSALYLCASNHRGSNQPQHFGDGTRLSIL.

This clonotype was recorded at least ten times. The rearrangement links TRBV28 to TRBJ1-2; D not certain. Germline V CDR1 and CDR2: MDHEN, SYDVKM. The CDR3 extends over 13 amino acids. Trimming took off 6 bases at V and 4 bases at J, with 12 bases between the two ends. The CDR3 nucleotides read TGTGCCAGCAGCCCAACGCCGGTCTATGGCTACACCTTC. Translated, it gives CASSPTPVYGYTF.

This clonotype has at least ten counts. The chain uses TRBV27 and TRBJ1-1; TRBD1 is a possible D gene (5 bases). V shed 1 base and J shed 1 base, with 10 bases lying between them. Germline CDR1 MNHEY, CDR2 SMNVEV (reference sequence). This CDR3 is 15 amino acids long. This CDR3 reads CASSLFGAKNTEAFF. CDR3 sequence (DNA): TGTGCCAGCAGTTTATTCGGGGCCAAGAACACTGAAGCTTTCTTT.

This chain uses TRBV9 with TRBJ1-1; 7 bases agree with TRBD1. Trimming at V came to 3 bases and at J to 1 base, leaving 21 bases not matched to a gene. CDR1 is SGDLS and CDR2 is YYNGEE in the germline V gene. The length of the CDR3 is 20 residues. CDR3 loop: CASSARDSFSKLTKNTEAFF. The CDR3 DNA reads TGTGCCAGCAGCGCTAGGGACAGTTTCAGCAAACTAACCAAGAACACTGAAGCTTTCTTT.

This clonotype was seen at least ten times. The chain carries TRBV20-1 and TRBJ1-5; 11 nucleotides align to TRBD1. Germline CDR1 reads DFQATT; CDR2 reads SNEGSKA (reference sequence). J lost 9 bases, V lost 5 bases, and 3 bases had no gene match. CDR3 length: 12 residues. CDR3 protein: CSAGTGGRPQHF. CDR3 in DNA: TGCAGTGCTGGGACAGGGGGAAGGCCCCAGCATTTT.

About this clonotype: A much larger clone lies one base from this, so it may be a read error. The CDR3 does not close with the conserved phenylalanine or tryptophan, likely indicating a read error. The chain combines TRBV20-1 with TRBJ2-3; the D is unclear. Germline V gene sequence: CDR1 DFQATT, CDR2 SNEGSKA (reference sequence). The CDR3 is 17 amino acids. The V gene lost 0 bases and the J gene lost 0 bases, with 16 bases spanning the gap. The CDR3: CSARDRSTGPSTDTQYY. CDR3 DNA: TGCAGTGCTAGAGATCGTTCGACTGGTCCTAGCACAGATACGCAGTATTAT.

The chain has TRBV28 and TRBJ2-1; perhaps D is TRBD1 or TRBD2 (6 bases each). V lost 2 bases and J lost 8, with 10 bases in between. Germline V gene sequence: CDR1 MDHEN, CDR2 SYDVKM. This CDR3 contains 13 residues. The CDR3 protein is CASSLRRGHEQFF. In nucleotides, the CDR3 is TGTGCCAGCAGTTTACGTCGGGGGCATGAGCAGTTCTTC.

A word on this clonotype: The junction departs from the called germline gene at one end, perhaps through a read error. The V and J genes are TRBV27 and TRBJ2-1, with a weak D call TRBD1 (7 bases). Germline CDR1 is MNHEY and CDR2 is SMNVEV (reference sequence). The CDR3 runs to 12 residues. This CDR3 is CASAHLGGRGIF. DNA of the CDR3: TGTGCCAGCGCACACTTGGGGGGCAGGGGGATCTTC.

This clonotype has only a few counts. This chain uses TRBV18 with TRBJ2-1; the D is unclear. Looked up from germline, CDR1 is KGHSH and CDR2 is LQKENI. Deletions cut 6 bases from V and 5 bases from J, with 11 bases between. CDR3 length: 13 residues. CDR3: CASSLFLDNEQFF. The CDR3 nucleotides read TGTGCCAGCTCTCTGTTCTTGGACAATGAGCAGTTCTTC.

Written as DNA, the CDR3 is TGTGCCAGCAGCTTCGTTAGGGGGGGAGAACATTATTCACCCCTCCACTTT. This sequence encodes CASSFVRGGEHYSPLHF. The rearrangement links TRBV7-9 to TRBJ1-6; D perhaps matches TRBD1 (6 bases). Germline CDR1 is SEHNR and CDR2 is FQNEAQ (reference sequence). V was clipped by 3 bases and J by 8 bases, with 20 bases between them. The length of the CDR3 is 17 residues.

The table lists this clonotype with a few counts. The V call is TRBV28, the J call TRBJ1-3, with D maybe TRBD1 (5 bases). The CDR3 covers 14 residues. Germline V gives CDR1 MDHEN, CDR2 SYDVKM. The germline V and J ends were trimmed by 7 bases and 4 bases, with 14 bases remaining between them. CDR3 residues: CASTAQGSGNTIYF. The DNA for the CDR3 is TGTGCCAGCACGGCCCAGGGTTCGGGAAACACCATATATTTT.

This clonotype was counted at least ten times. The V call is TRBV19, the J call TRBJ2-7, with 10 bases that match TRBD1. Germline CDR1 LNHDA, CDR2 SQIVND (reference sequence). Trimming removed 4 bases from V and 4 bases from J; junction bases left unmatched: 7. The CDR3 has 15 residues. The DNA for the CDR3 is TGTGCCAGTAGTACCCCGGGACAGGGGTTTTACGAGCAGTACTTC. This gives the protein CASSTPGQGFYEQYF.

The CDR3 loop reads CASSQVGREGYTF. For the CDR3, the DNA is TGTGCCAGCAGCCAAGTGGGCAGGGAAGGCTACACCTTC. The V and J genes are TRBV4-2 and TRBJ1-2; possible D gene TRBD1, 5 bases. V was clipped by 1 base and J by 8 bases, with 11 bases between them. The CDR3 covers 13 residues. Looked up from germline, CDR1 is LGHNA and CDR2 is YNFKEQ.